These 24 T cell receptor beta chains came from one sample sequenced in a study of long-term antiretroviral therapy in people with HIV. Running of the v3.0 immunoSEQ assay took place at survey level. Assay used: immunoSEQ multiplex PCR; TCRdb lists only in-frame clones, some missing. The sample holds 45,000 to 50,000 clones, around 80% seen once. The sample here was unsorted PBMCs, taken 0.8 years after starting antiretroviral therapy. The receptor set was obtained from a woman aged 18-29 years with HIV.

This clone was seen only once. The chain couples TRBV6-4 to TRBJ1-1, with D maybe TRBD1 (6 bases). The CDR3 loop spans 13 amino acids. Germline values: CDR1 MRHNA, CDR2 SNTAGT. The germline V and J ends were trimmed by 4 bases and 6 bases, with 12 bases remaining between them. The CDR3: CASSAHRGAEAFF. For the CDR3, the DNA is TGTGCCAGCAGTGCACATAGGGGGGCTGAAGCTTTCTTT.

V is TRBV28 and J is TRBJ2-7; possible D gene TRBD2, 5 bases. The germline V gene has CDR1 MDHEN and CDR2 SYDVKM. V gave up 2 bases and J gave up 4 bases, with 24 bases separating them. The CDR3 is 18 residues long. The CDR3 sequence is CASSLPLGSGETLYEQYF. CDR3 bases: TGTGCCAGCAGTTTACCCCTCGGCTCCGGGGAGACCCTTTACGAGCAGTACTTC.

CDR3 region: CASSFLGGEKLFF. In DNA form, the CDR3 reads TGTGCCAGCAGCTTCTTAGGCGGCGAAAAACTGTTTTTT. This rearrangement joins TRBV7-9 to TRBJ1-4; D gene ambiguous. The V and J ends lost 3 bases and 8 bases respectively, with 10 bases between them. The CDR3 extends over 13 amino acids. The germline gives CDR1 SEHNR, CDR2 FQNEAQ (reference sequence).

This rearrangement joins TRBV11-2 to TRBJ2-7; 14 bases map to TRBD2. CDR1 and CDR2 (germline): SGHAT, FQNNGV. Trimming at V came to 0 bases and at J to 5 bases, leaving 3 bases not matched to a gene. The CDR3 length is 16 residues. DNA of the CDR3: TGTGCCAGCAGCTTAGAGGGACTAGCGGGAGTTGACGAGCAGTACTTC. Translation gives CASSLEGLAGVDEQYF.

V gene TRBV18 combines with J gene TRBJ2-1, with a tentative D call TRBD2 (5 bases). V was shortened by 5 bases and J by 0 bases, with 14 bases between the two germline ends. This CDR3 has 16 residues. CDR1 KGHSH and CDR2 LQKENI come from the germline V gene. In nucleotides, the CDR3 is TGTGCCAGCTCATCCATAGACTATGGCTCCTACAATGAGCAGTTCTTC. This sequence encodes CASSSIDYGSYNEQFF.

The chain is built from TRBV5-6 and TRBJ1-5; a possible D gene is TRBD1 (5 bases). With 3 bases removed from V and 1 base from J, the gap between germline ends came to 11 bases. This CDR3 is built from 15 residues. Germline V CDR1 and CDR2: SGHDT, YYEEEE. CDR3 DNA: TGTGCCAGCAGCTCGGGGGGAATCAGCAATCAGCCCCAGCATTTT. Translated, it gives CASSSGGISNQPQHF.

This clone was seen only a few times. The J gene is TRBJ2-2, the V gene TRBV7-2; 9 bases align to TRBD2. From germline, CDR1 is SGHTA and CDR2 FQGNSA. The CDR3 is made up of 14 amino acids. The V and J ends lost 5 bases and 6 bases, in that order; junction bases with no gene match: 4. CDR3 sequence reads: CASSPGLAAGELFF. The DNA of the CDR3 is TGTGCCAGCAGCCCGGGACTAGCCGCCGGGGAGCTGTTTTTT. The full variable domain, its missing parts supplied by reference TRBV7-2 and TRBJ2-2, is GAGVSQSPSNKVTEKGKDVELRCDPISGHTALYWYRQSLGQGLEFLIYFQGNSAPDKSGLPSDRFSAERTGGSVSTLTIQRTQQEDSAVYLCASSPGLAAGELFFGEGSRLTVL.

The count of this clone is one. V is TRBV7-6 and J is TRBJ2-3, with unresolved D. The ends were cut back, 5 bases at V and 0 bases at J, with 6 bases in the middle. The germline V gene encodes CDR1 SGHVS and CDR2 FNYEAQ. This CDR3 spans 13 amino acids. The CDR3 sequence is CASSPTSTDTQYF. The CDR3 coding sequence is TGTGCCAGCAGCCCTACTAGCACAGATACGCAGTATTTT.

This chain connects TRBV27 to TRBJ2-3; 13 bases are shared with TRBD2. Germline CDR1 and CDR2: MNHEY and SMNVEV (reference sequence). V shed 5 bases and J 2 bases; nucleotides not matched to a gene: 4. The CDR3 length is 16 residues. The CDR3 nucleotides read TGTGCCAGCAGTCTTACTAGCGGGAGGGCCACAGATACGCAGTATTTT. Translating gives CASSLTSGRATDTQYF.

The V call is TRBV19, the J call TRBJ1-1; D is unresolved. The CDR3 has 14 amino acids. V gave up 5 bases and J gave up 6 bases, with 16 bases separating them. Germline V CDR1 and CDR2: LNHDA, SQIVND (reference sequence). The CDR3 bases are TGTGCCAGTAGTCCCGCGGGCAGAGCCCCTGAAGCTTTCTTT. Its protein is CASSPAGRAPEAFF.

V is TRBV9 and J is TRBJ1-1; maybe TRBD1 (6 bases). There are 16 residues in the CDR3. Germline V gene lookup returns CDR1 SGDLS and CDR2 YYNGEE. Trimming pared 4 bases from V and 3 bases from J, leaving 19 bases between. CDR3 region: CASSSPTGGRDTEAFF. The CDR3 DNA is TGTGCCAGCAGCTCCCCGACAGGTGGTAGGGACACTGAAGCTTTCTTT.

V usage is TRBV14 and J usage is TRBJ2-7; D is undetermined. CDR3 length: 13 residues. Trimming stripped 1 base from V and 4 bases from J, with 8 bases between. CDR1 is SGHDN, CDR2 FVKESK, per germline. CDR3 DNA: TGTGCCAGCAGCCAAGTTGTCCCTTACGAGCAGTACTTC. Translating gives CASSQVVPYEQYF.

This sequence joins TRBV14 and TRBJ1-2; D unresolved. Trimming removed 2 bases from V and 7 bases from J, with 8 bases in between. The length of the CDR3 is 12 residues. The germline V gene has CDR1 SGHDN and CDR2 FVKESK. The CDR3 loop reads CASSQFGSGYTF. The CDR3 region has the DNA TGTGCCAGCAGCCAATTCGGTTCTGGCTACACCTTC.

The chain carries TRBV7-3 and TRBJ2-5, with D possibly being TRBD1 (5 bases). V lost 5 bases to trimming and J lost 3 bases, with 10 bases between them. This CDR3 region has 13 residues. Germline values: CDR1 SGHTA, CDR2 FQGTGA. The CDR3 is CASSRGAEETQYF. The CDR3 DNA follows: TGTGCCAGCAGCCGTGGGGCAGAAGAGACCCAGTACTTC.

The chain employs TRBV2 and TRBJ2-7; no firm D call. Trimming pared 10 bases from V and 3 bases from J, leaving 10 bases between. Germline V gene data show CDR1 as SNHLY and CDR2 as FYNNEI. This CDR3 region has 11 residues. CDR3 bases: TGTGCCATCACGATATACTACGAGCAGTACTTC. Translating it yields CAITIYYEQYF.

The V gene is TRBV11-3, the J gene TRBJ1-1; tentative D call: TRBD1 (5 bases). V was cut by 0 bases and J by 3 bases, with 8 bases left in between. The CDR3 totals 14 residues. Germline lookup yields CDR1 SGHNT and CDR2 YENEEA. In nucleotides, the CDR3 is TGTGCCAGCAGCTTAGACAGGGTCCACACTGAAGCTTTCTTT. It encodes CASSLDRVHTEAFF. Filled out from reference TRBV11-3 and TRBJ1-1, the complete variable domain reads EAGVVQSPRYKIIEKKQPVAFWCNPISGHNTLYWYLQNLGQGPELLIRYENEEAVDDSQLPKDRFSAERLKGVDSTLKIQPAELGDSAVYLCASSLDRVHTEAFFGQGTRLTVV.

The V gene is TRBV5-6, the J gene TRBJ1-4, with 8 positions matching TRBD1. The CDR3 runs to 14 residues. Germline V gene data show CDR1 as SGHDT and CDR2 as YYEEEE. V shed 4 bases and J 7 bases; nucleotides not matched to a gene: 6. CDR3 coding DNA: TGTGCCAGCAGCAAGGACAGGGTTGTTGAAAAACTGTTTTTT. This gives the protein CASSKDRVVEKLFF.

V usage is TRBV7-3 and J usage is TRBJ2-5; TRBD2 aligns across 9 bases. With V trimmed by 5 bases and J by 3 bases, 7 bases remained unmatched. CDR1 is SGHTA and CDR2 is FQGTGA in the germline V gene. The CDR3 covers 15 residues. The CDR3 loop is CASSETGLAKETQYF. The CDR3, as DNA: TGTGCCAGCAGCGAAACGGGACTAGCAAAAGAGACCCAGTACTTC.

This chain joins TRBV11-3 and TRBJ2-1; 11 bases are shared with TRBD2. CDR1 SGHNT and CDR2 YENEEA come from the germline V gene. J gave up 6 bases and V 1 base, and 11 bases lay outside the gene matches. The length of the CDR3 is 18 residues. The CDR3 region has the DNA TGTGCCAGCAGCTTAGGTCGTCGGGGACTAGCGGAACTCAATGAGCAGTTCTTC. Amino acid sequence: CASSLGRRGLAELNEQFF.

The CDR3 DNA follows: TGTGCCAGCAGCCCCCCTTGGCAGGGAGCCCTCGGTCAGCCCCAGCATTTT. Protein sequence: CASSPPWQGALGQPQHF. J is TRBJ1-5 and V is TRBV28, with D perhaps matching TRBD1 (5 bases). The CDR3 runs to 17 residues. V dropped 6 bases and J dropped 6 bases, with 24 bases sitting between them. In germline, CDR1 is MDHEN, CDR2 SYDVKM.

J is TRBJ2-2 and V is TRBV19, with TRBD1 matching 12 bases. Germline V gives CDR1 LNHDA, CDR2 SQIVND (reference sequence). The CDR3 runs to 16 residues. V lost 3 bases to trimming and J lost 6 bases; unmatched junction nucleotides: 5. The CDR3 bases are TGTGCCAGTAGTATGGACGGGACAGGGGGCTCCGGGGAGCTGTTTTTT. This encodes CASSMDGTGGSGELFF.

The chain uses TRBV18 and TRBJ2-3; TRBD2 aligns across 10 bases. In germline, CDR1 is KGHSH, CDR2 LQKENI. Trimming took 2 bases from V and 5 from J; bases not matched to a gene: 7. The CDR3 spans 16 residues. CDR3 sequence: CASSPAIAGGLDTQYF. CDR3 in DNA: TGTGCCAGCTCACCAGCGATAGCGGGGGGATTAGATACGCAGTATTTT.

In nucleotides, the CDR3 is TGTGCCAGCAGCTTAAAGCGGGAGTTAAACAATGAGCAGTTCTTC. Protein sequence: CASSLKRELNNEQFF. This chain uses TRBV5-4 with TRBJ2-1; 8 nucleotides align to TRBD2. The CDR3 covers 15 residues. The J segment lost 5 bases and the V segment lost 2 bases, leaving 6 bases of the junction unmatched. Germline V gene lookup returns CDR1 SGHNT and CDR2 YYREEE (reference sequence).

V usage is TRBV7-2 and J usage is TRBJ2-5; D remains unclear. Trimming pared 1 base from V and 3 bases from J, leaving 6 bases between. From germline, CDR1 is SGHTA and CDR2 FQGNSA. The CDR3 contains 13 residues. The CDR3 DNA reads TGTGCCAGCAGCTTAGGACTGGAAGAGACCCAGTACTTC. It specifies CASSLGLEETQYF.